The clone carrying this T cell receptor (beta chain) has a handful of counts. Its antigen is not known. This sample includes further DNA sequences coding for the same CDR3. Reverse transcribing all isolated RNA meant expressed TCRB transcripts were sequenced. The method was immunoSEQ multiplex PCR; TCRdb's version includes in-frame clones alone and lacks a portion of them. This table has 640,000 or so clones, roughly 13% appearing once. Trimming left V 3 bases short and J 1 base short, with 8 bases between. There are 14 residues in the CDR3. The germline V gene encodes CDR1 SNHLY and CDR2 FYNNEI. This entry is derived from a study of beta chain features in type 1 diabetes. Study-level points and caveats: Shorter TCRB CDR3s, moderately but significantly so, marked every one of the four CD4+ subsets in Type 1 diabetes patients. Naive, central memory and regulatory TCRB repertoires appeared more similar among patients than healthy donors.

Input material: naive CD4+ T cells from blood. The chain couples TRBV2 to TRBJ2-3, with D possibly being TRBD2 (6 bases). The sequence derives from a man in his late teens or twenties with type 1 diabetes. The CDR3 region is CASSELAGTDTQYF. Written as DNA, the CDR3 is TGTGCCAGCAGTGAGTTAGCGGGCACAGATACGCAGTATTTT.